These 10 T cell receptor beta chains originate from one sample sequenced in a study of T cell changes during pregnancy in multiple sclerosis. Profiling relied on immunoSEQ multiplex PCR, and the TCRdb table lists in-frame clones only, not all of them. Of more than 55,000 clones listed, about 93% are singletons. The sequenced sample was peripheral blood, obtained in the first trimester of pregnancy. These receptor sequences come from a female donor in good health, enrolled as a control in a pregnancy study.

The genes are TRBV5-6 and TRBJ1-1; TRBD1 aligns across 8 bases. The length of the CDR3 is 15 residues. J gave up 3 bases and V 2 bases, and 6 bases lay outside the gene matches. The germline CDR1 and CDR2 sequences are SGHDT and YYEEEE. The CDR3 DNA reads TGTGCCAGCAGCTTCCAGGGGGCGGGGGACACTGAAGCTTTCTTT. This sequence encodes CASSFQGAGDTEAFF.

The chain uses TRBV6-5 and TRBJ2-1, with 7 bases that match TRBD2. This CDR3 is built from 15 residues. V was pared by 6 bases and J by 8 bases, with 13 bases of the junction left unmatched. From germline, CDR1 is MNHEY and CDR2 SVGAGI. For the CDR3, the DNA is TGTGCCAGCAGAAGCGGGACCCCGACGGGATATGAGCAGTTCTTC. It is translated as CASRSGTPTGYEQFF.

The chain employs TRBV5-4 and TRBJ2-3, with 7 bases matching TRBD1. V lost 4 bases, J lost 4 bases, and 3 bases stayed unmatched. Germline-derived CDR1 and CDR2 are SGHNT and YYREEE (reference sequence). This CDR3 spans 13 amino acids. The CDR3 nucleotides read TGTGCCAGCAGCCAGCAGGGGGCAGATACGCAGTATTTT. Its protein product is CASSQQGADTQYF.

The chain carries TRBV6-5 and TRBJ1-2; tentatively, D is TRBD1 (6 bases). Per germline, CDR1 MNHEY and CDR2 SVGAGI. The CDR3 totals 13 residues. The V end lost 5 bases, the J end lost 2 bases, and 9 bases lay between the germline ends. The CDR3 DNA is TGTGCCAGCAGTCCAGGGGCCAACTATGGCTACACCTTC. It encodes CASSPGANYGYTF.

The chain employs TRBV6-1 and TRBJ2-2, with D hard to call. Germline CDR1 is MNHNS and CDR2 is SASEGT. This CDR3 comprises 13 residues. The V gene lost 0 bases and the J gene lost 7 bases, with 6 bases spanning the gap. The CDR3 DNA reads TGTGCCAGCAGTGAAGCGGAGTTCGGGGAGCTGTTTTTT. As protein: CASSEAEFGELFF.

The chain uses TRBV9 and TRBJ1-2, with 7 positions matching TRBD1. Germline CDR1 SGDLS, CDR2 YYNGEE. This CDR3 is 15 amino acids long. The V gene end was trimmed by 1 base and the J gene end by 8 bases; junction bases not matched to a gene: 11. CDR3 amino acids: CASSVMGRQGGGYTF. The CDR3 coding sequence is TGTGCCAGCAGCGTAATGGGGCGGCAGGGGGGCGGCTACACCTTC.

The V and J genes are TRBV7-2 and TRBJ2-7; D perhaps matches TRBD2 (6 bases). This CDR3 is 15 amino acids long. Germline values: CDR1 SGHTA, CDR2 FQGNSA. Trimming cost V 1 base and J 2 bases, with 12 bases left between them. Here the CDR3 DNA reads TGTGCCAGCAGCTTAGGGCTAGCGACTACCTACGAGCAGTACTTC. Translating it yields CASSLGLATTYEQYF.

V and J are TRBV7-2 and TRBJ1-4; 9 nucleotides agree with TRBD1. V shed 6 bases and J 5 bases; nucleotides not matched to a gene: 7. This CDR3 comprises 15 residues. The germline V gene has CDR1 SGHTA and CDR2 FQGNSA. The CDR3 sequence is CASSADRGINEKLFF. CDR3 in DNA: TGTGCCAGCAGTGCGGACAGGGGAATAAATGAAAAACTGTTTTTT.

The chain couples TRBV7-2 to TRBJ2-3; D possibly corresponds to TRBD2 (5 bases). CDR1 is SGHTA, CDR2 FQGNSA, per germline. The CDR3 loop spans 18 amino acids. V shed 2 bases and J shed 2 bases, with 20 bases lying between them. CDR3 coding DNA: TGTGCCAGCAGCTTAACCACACTAGTTGGCGGATACACAGATACGCAGTATTTT. Translation: CASSLTTLVGGYTDTQYF.

The V call is TRBV14, the J call TRBJ2-7; TRBD1 agrees at 9 bases. V dropped 4 bases and J dropped 0; count of bases not matched to a gene: 4. The CDR3 covers 15 residues. Per the germline V gene, CDR1 is SGHDN and CDR2 is FVKESK. CDR3 nucleotide sequence: TGTGCCAGCAGCCGGGACAGGGTGAGCTCCTACGAGCAGTACTTC. Residues: CASSRDRVSSYEQYF.